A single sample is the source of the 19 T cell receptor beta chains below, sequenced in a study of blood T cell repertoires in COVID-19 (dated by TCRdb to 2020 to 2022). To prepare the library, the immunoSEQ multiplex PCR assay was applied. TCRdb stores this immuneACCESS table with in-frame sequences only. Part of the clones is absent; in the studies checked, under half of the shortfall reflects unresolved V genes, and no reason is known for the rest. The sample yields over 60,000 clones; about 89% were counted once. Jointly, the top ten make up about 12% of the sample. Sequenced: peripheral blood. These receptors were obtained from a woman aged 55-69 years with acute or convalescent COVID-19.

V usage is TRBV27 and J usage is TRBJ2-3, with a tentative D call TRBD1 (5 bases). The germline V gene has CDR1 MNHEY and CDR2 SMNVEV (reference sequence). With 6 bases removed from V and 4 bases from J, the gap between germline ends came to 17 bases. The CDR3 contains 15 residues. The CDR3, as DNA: TGTGCCAGCAGAACAGGTCCTGCAAGGGCAGATACGCAGTATTTT. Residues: CASRTGPARADTQYF.

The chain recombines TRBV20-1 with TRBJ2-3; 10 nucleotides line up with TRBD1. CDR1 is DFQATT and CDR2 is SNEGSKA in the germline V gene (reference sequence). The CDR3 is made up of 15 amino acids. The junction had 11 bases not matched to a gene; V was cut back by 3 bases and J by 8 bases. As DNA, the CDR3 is TGCAGTGCTAGTCGGACAGGGGGAGAAGCAGGTACGCAGTATTTT. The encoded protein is CSASRTGGEAGTQYF.

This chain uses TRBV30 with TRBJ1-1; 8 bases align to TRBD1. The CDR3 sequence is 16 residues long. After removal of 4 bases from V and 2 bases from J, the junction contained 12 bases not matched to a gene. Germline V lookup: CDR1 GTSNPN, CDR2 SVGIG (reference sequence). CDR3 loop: CAWIRGQGVLNTEAFF. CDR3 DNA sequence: TGTGCCTGGATCAGGGGGCAGGGGGTGTTAAACACTGAAGCTTTCTTT.

The CDR3 DNA reads as TGTGCCAGCAGTAGACAGGGGAACACTGAAGCTTTCTTT. Translation gives CASSRQGNTEAFF. The rearrangement uses TRBV6-5 and TRBJ1-1; 7 nucleotides match TRBD1. The CDR3 covers 13 residues. V lost 5 bases, J lost 1 base, and 1 base stayed unmatched. Germline lookup yields CDR1 MNHEY and CDR2 SVGAGI.

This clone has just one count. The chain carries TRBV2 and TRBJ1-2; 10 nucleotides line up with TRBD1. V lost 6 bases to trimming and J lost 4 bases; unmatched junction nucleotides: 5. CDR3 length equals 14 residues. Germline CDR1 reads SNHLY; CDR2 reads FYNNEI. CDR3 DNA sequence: TGTGCCAGCAGCGGGACAGGGGTTAGCTATGGCTACACCTTC. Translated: CASSGTGVSYGYTF.

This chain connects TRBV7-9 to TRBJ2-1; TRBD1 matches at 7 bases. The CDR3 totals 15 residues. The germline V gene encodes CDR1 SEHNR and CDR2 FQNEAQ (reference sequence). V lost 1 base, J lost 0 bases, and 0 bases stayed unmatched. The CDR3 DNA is TGTGCCAGCAGCTTAGACAGGGGCTCCTACAATGAGCAGTTCTTC. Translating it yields CASSLDRGSYNEQFF.

CDR3 loop: CASSPGEGMDEKLFF. The CDR3 bases are TGTGCCAGCAGCCCCGGGGAGGGGATGGATGAAAAACTGTTTTTT. The chain is built from TRBV14 and TRBJ1-4; D is perhaps TRBD1 (5 bases). V was clipped by 4 bases and J by 6 bases, with 15 bases between them. CDR3 length: 15 residues. Germline V gene data show CDR1 as SGHDN and CDR2 as FVKESK.

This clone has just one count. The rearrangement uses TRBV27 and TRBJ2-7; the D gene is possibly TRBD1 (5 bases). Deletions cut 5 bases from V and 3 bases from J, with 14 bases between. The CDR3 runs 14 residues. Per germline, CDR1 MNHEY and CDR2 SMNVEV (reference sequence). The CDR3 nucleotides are TGTGCCAGCAGTCCCGAAGGGGTGCGCTACGAGCAGTACTTC. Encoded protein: CASSPEGVRYEQYF.

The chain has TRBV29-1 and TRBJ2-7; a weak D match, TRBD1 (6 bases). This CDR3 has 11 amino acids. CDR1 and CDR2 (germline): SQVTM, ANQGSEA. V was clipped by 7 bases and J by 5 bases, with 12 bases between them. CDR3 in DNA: TGCAGCGGACGACAGGCCAACGAGCAGTACTTC. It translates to CSGRQANEQYF.

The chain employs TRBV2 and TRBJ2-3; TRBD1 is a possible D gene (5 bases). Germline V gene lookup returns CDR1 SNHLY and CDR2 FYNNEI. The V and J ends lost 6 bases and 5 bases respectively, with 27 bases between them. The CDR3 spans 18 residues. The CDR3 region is CASSSQVTEPSEKDTQYF. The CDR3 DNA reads TGTGCCAGCAGCTCACAGGTGACGGAGCCTTCGGAGAAAGATACGCAGTATTTT.

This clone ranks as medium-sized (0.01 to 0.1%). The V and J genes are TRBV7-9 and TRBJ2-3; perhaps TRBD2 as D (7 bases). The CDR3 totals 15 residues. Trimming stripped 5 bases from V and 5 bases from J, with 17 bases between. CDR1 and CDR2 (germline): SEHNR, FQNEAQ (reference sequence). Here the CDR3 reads CASSPWGGREDTQYF. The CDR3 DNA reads TGTGCCAGCAGCCCATGGGGGGGGCGTGAAGATACGCAGTATTTT.

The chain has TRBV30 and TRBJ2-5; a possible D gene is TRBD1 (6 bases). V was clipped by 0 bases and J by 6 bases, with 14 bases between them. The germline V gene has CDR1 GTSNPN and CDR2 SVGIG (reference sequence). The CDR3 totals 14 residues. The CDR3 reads CAWSVLGALQTQYF. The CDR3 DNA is TGTGCCTGGAGTGTACTGGGGGCCCTCCAGACCCAGTACTTC.

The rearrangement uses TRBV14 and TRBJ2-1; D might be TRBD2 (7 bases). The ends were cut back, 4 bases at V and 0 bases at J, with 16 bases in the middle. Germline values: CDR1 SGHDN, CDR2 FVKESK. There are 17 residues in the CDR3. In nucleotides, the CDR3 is TGTGCCAGCAGCCCGAGGGCGGGGGCCCTCTCCTACAATGAGCAGTTCTTC. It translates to CASSPRAGALSYNEQFF. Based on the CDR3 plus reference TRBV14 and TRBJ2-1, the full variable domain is EAGVTQFPSHSVIEKGQTVTLRCDPISGHDNLYWYRRVMGKEIKFLLHFVKESKQDESGMPNNRFLAERTGGTYSTLKVQPAELEDSGVYFCASSPRAGALSYNEQFFGPGTRLTVL.

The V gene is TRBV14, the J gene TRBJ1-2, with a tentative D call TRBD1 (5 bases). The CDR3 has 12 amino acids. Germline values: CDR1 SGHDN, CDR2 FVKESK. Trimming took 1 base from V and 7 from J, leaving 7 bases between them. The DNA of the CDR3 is TGTGCCAGCAGCCAAGCAGGGTTTGGCTACACCTTC. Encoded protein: CASSQAGFGYTF. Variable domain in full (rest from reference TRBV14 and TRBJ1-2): EAGVTQFPSHSVIEKGQTVTLRCDPISGHDNLYWYRRVMGKEIKFLLHFVKESKQDESGMPNNRFLAERTGGTYSTLKVQPAELEDSGVYFCASSQAGFGYTFGSGTRLTVV.

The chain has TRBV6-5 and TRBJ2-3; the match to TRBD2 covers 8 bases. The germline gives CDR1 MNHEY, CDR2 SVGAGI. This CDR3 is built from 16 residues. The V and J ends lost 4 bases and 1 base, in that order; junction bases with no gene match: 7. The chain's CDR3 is CASSSFSGAGTDTQYF. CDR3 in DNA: TGTGCCAGCAGTTCATTTAGCGGGGCGGGCACAGATACGCAGTATTTT.

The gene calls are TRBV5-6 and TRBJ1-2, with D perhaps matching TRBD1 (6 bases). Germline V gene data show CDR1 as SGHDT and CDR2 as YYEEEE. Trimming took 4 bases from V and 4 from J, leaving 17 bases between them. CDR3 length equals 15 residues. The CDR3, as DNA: TGTGCCAGCAGCCTTGGGGGGGCGACAGGCTATGGCTACACCTTC. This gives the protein CASSLGGATGYGYTF.

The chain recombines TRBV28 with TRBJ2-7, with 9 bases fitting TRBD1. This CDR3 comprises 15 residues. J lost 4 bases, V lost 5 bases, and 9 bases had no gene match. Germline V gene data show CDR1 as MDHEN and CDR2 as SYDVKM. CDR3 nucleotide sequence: TGTGCCAGCAGTACCCGACAGGGGGGTCGGTACGAGCAGTACTTC. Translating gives CASSTRQGGRYEQYF.

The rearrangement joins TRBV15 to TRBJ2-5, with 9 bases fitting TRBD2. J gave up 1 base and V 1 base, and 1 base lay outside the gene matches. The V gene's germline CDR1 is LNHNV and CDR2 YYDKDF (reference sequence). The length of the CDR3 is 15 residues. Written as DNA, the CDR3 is TGTGCCACCAGCAGAGTTAGCGGGGGCCAAGAGACCCAGTACTTC. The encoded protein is CATSRVSGGQETQYF.

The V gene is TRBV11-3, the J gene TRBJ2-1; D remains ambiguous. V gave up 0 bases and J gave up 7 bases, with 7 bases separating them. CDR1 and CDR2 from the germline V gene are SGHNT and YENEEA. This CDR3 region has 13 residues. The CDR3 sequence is CASSLDLRNEQFF. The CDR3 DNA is TGTGCCAGCAGCTTAGATTTACGGAATGAGCAGTTCTTC.